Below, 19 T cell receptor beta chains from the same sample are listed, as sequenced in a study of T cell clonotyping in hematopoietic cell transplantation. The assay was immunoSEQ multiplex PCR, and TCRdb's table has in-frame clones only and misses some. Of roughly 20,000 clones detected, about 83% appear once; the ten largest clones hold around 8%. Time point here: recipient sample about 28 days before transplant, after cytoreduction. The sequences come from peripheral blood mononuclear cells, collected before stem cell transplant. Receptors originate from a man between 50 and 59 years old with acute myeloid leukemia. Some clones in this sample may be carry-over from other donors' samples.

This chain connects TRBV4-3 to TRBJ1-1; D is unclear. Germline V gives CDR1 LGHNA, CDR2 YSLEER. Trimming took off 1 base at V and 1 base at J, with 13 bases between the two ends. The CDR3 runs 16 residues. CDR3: CASSQAPSGSNTEAFF. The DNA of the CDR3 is TGCGCCAGCAGCCAAGCCCCGTCGGGGTCGAACACTGAAGCTTTCTTT.

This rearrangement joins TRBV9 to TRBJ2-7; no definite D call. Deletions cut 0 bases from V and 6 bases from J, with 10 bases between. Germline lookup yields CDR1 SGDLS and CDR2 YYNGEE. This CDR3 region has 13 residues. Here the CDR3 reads CASSVAHSGEQYF. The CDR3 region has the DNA TGTGCCAGCAGCGTAGCTCATTCCGGCGAGCAGTACTTC.

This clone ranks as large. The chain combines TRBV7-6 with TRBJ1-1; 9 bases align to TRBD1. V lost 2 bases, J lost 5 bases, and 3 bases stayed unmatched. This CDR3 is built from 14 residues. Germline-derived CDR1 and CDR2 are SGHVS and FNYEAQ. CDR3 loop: CASSLTGGMTEAFF. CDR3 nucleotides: TGTGCCAGCAGCTTAACAGGGGGCATGACTGAAGCTTTCTTT.

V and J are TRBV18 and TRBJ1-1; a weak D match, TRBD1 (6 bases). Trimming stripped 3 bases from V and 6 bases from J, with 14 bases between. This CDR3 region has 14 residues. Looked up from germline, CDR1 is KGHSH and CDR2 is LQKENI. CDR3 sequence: CASSPRGRGPEAFF. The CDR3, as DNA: TGTGCCAGCTCACCCAGGGGCCGGGGCCCTGAAGCTTTCTTT.

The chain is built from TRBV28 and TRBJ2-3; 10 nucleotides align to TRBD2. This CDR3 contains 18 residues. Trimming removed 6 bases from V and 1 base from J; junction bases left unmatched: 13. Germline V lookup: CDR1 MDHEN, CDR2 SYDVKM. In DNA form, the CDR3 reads TGTGCCAGCAGCCCATTCGGGACTAGCGTGGATGGCACAGATACGCAGTATTTT. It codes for CASSPFGTSVDGTDTQYF.

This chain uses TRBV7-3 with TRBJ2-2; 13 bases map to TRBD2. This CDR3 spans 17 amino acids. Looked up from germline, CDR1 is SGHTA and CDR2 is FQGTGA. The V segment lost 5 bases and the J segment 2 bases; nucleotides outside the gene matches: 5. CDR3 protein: CASSPGLAGINTGELFF. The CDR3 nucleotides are TGTGCCAGCAGCCCGGGACTAGCGGGGATTAACACCGGGGAGCTGTTTTTT.

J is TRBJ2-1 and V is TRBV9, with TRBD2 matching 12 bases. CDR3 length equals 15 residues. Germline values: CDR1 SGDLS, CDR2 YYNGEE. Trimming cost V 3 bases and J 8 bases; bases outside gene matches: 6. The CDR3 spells CASSATSGGPHEQFF. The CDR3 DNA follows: TGTGCCAGCAGCGCGACTAGCGGGGGACCCCATGAGCAGTTCTTC.

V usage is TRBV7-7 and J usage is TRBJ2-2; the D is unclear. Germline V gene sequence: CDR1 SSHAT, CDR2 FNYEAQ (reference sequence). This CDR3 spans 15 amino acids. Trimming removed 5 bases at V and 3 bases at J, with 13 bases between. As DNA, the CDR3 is TGTGCCAGCAGCCCCGGGCAGTTTGACACCGGGGAGCTGTTTTTT. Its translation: CASSPGQFDTGELFF. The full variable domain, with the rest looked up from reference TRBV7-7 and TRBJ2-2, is GAGVSQSPRYKVTKRGQDVTLRCDPISSHATLYWYQQALGQGPEFLTYFNYEAQPDKSGLPSDRFSAERPEGSISTLTIQRTEQRDSAMYRCASSPGQFDTGELFFGEGSRLTVL.

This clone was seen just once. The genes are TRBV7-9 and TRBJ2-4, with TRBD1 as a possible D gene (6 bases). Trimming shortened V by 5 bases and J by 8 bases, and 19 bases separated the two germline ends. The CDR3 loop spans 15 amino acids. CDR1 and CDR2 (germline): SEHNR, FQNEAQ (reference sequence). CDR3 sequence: CASSPRDTQSDIQYF. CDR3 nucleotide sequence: TGTGCCAGCAGCCCCCGGGACACCCAATCGGACATTCAGTACTTC. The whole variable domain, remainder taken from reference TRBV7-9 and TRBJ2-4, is DTGVSQNPRHKITKRGQNVTFRCDPISEHNRLYWYRQTLGQGPEFLTYFQNEAQLEKSRLLSDRFSAERPKGSFSTLEIQRTEQGDSAMYLCASSPRDTQSDIQYFGAGTRLSVL.

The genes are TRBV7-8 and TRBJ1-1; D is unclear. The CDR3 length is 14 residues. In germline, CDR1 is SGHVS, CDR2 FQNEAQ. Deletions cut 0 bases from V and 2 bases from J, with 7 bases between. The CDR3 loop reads CASSLAGLNTEAFF. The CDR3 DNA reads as TGTGCCAGCAGCTTAGCGGGTCTTAACACTGAAGCTTTCTTT.

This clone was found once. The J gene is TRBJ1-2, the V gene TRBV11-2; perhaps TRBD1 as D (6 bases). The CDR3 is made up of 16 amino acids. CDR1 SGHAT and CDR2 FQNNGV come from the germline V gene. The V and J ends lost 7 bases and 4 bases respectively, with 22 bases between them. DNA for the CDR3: TGTGCCAGCACCCAAACGTTTGGGGGCGCAGGCTATGGCTACACCTTC. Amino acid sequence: CASTQTFGGAGYGYTF.

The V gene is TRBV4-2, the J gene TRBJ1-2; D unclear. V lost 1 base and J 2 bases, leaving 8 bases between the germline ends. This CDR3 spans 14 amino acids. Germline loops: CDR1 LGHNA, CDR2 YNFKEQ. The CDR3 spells CASSQGVANYGYTF. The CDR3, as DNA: TGTGCCAGCAGCCAAGGGGTAGCGAACTATGGCTACACCTTC.

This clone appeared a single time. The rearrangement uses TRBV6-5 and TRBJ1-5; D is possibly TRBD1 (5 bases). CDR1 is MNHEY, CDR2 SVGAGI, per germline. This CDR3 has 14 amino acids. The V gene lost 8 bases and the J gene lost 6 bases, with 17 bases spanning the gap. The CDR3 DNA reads TGTGCCAGCTCAATCGGGGGGACTATTCAGCCCCAGCATTTT. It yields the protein CASSIGGTIQPQHF.

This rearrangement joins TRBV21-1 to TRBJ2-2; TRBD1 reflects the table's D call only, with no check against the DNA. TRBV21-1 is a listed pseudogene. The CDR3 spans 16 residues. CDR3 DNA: TGTGCCAGCAGCGTCCGGGACAGGGTAATCACCGGGGAGCTGTTTTTT. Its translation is CASSVRDRVITGELFF.

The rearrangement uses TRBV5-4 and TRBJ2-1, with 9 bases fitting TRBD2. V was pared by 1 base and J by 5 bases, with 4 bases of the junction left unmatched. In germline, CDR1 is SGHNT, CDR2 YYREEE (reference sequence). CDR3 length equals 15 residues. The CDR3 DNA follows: TGTGCCAGCAGCTTGATAGCGGGGGCCCACAATGAGCAGTTCTTC. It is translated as CASSLIAGAHNEQFF.

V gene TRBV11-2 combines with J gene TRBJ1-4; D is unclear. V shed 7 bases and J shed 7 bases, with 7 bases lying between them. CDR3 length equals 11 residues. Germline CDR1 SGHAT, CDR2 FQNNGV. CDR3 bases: TGTGCCAGCACCACCGGTGAAAAACTGTTTTTT. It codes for CASTTGEKLFF.

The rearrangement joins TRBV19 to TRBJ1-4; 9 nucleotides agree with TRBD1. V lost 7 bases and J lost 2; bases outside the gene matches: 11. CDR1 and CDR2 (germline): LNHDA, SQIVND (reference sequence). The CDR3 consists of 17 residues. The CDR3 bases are TGTGCCAGTACTACCACAGGGGGCGCACCGACTAATGAAAAACTGTTTTTT. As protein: CASTTTGGAPTNEKLFF.

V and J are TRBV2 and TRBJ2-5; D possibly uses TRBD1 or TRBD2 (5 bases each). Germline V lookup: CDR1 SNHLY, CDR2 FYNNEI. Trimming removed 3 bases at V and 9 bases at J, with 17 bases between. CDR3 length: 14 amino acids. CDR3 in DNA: TGTGCCAGCAGTGAGTCCGGGGCCCTGGGGGCCCAGTACTTC. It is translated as CASSESGALGAQYF. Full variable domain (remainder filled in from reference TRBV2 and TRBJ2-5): EPEVTQTPSHQVTQMGQEVILRCVPISNHLYFYWYRQILGQKVEFLVSFYNNEISEKSEIFDDQFSVERPDGSNFTLKIRSTKLEDSAMYFCASSESGALGAQYFGPGTRLLVL.

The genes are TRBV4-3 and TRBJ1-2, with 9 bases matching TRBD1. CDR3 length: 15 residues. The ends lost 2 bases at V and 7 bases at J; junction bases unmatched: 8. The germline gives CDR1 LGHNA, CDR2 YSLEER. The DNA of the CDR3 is TGCGCCAGCAGCCAATCCGGACAGGGGCGCGGTGGCTACACCTTC. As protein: CASSQSGQGRGGYTF.